These T cell receptor beta chains were read from a single sample in a study of human T cells and chemical hapten exposure. TCRdb called the RACE reads again in MiXCR, with one record for every CDR3 protein. The sample has around 150,000 distinct CDR3 sequences, roughly 14% seen once. The sample in question was whole blood, obtained in connection with sensitization to the hapten diphenylcyclopropenone (DPC). Receptor source: a woman in her twenties or thirties with alopecia areata. Some clones in this sample may be carry-over from other donors' samples. The CDR3 runs from the conserved cysteine through the conserved F or W. Fields, in order: CDR3 protein, V gene.

cdr3_aa: CASGRSRGQETQYF; v_call: TRBV7-9
cdr3_aa: CASSPSREGNQPQHF; v_call: TRBV18
cdr3_aa: CASSQGSGAGGDTQYF; v_call: TRBV4-3
cdr3_aa: CARPRAEPFVDTEAFF; v_call: TRBV5-6
cdr3_aa: CASSPLVAGQTQYF; v_call: TRBV18
cdr3_aa: CASTKGVNTEAFF; v_call: TRBV2
cdr3_aa: CASSLAGQGEETQYF; v_call: TRBV5-4
cdr3_aa: CSVEIKGPNTEAFF; v_call: TRBV29-1
cdr3_aa: CASSLREGLAVSKEQYF; v_call: TRBV2
cdr3_aa: CSVVTQNTGELFF; v_call: TRBV29-1
cdr3_aa: CSARWGVGNQPQHF; v_call: TRBV20-1
cdr3_aa: CASSWQGIVSGANVLTF; v_call: TRBV7-2
cdr3_aa: CSVEEFRGTDTQYF; v_call: TRBV29-1
cdr3_aa: CASSVSDRGFEQYF; v_call: TRBV9
cdr3_aa: CASSSPRGATNEKLFF; v_call: TRBV28
cdr3_aa: CSVSGLAGAYEQYF; v_call: TRBV29-1
cdr3_aa: CATSRDPASLTYEQYF; v_call: TRBV15
cdr3_aa: CAVATIAEQFF; v_call: TRBV12-3/TRBV12-4
cdr3_aa: CASSWDGTQYF; v_call: TRBV5-4
cdr3_aa: CASSPIDRAFSYEQYF; v_call: TRBV9
cdr3_aa: CAIRRQLAGGYNEQFF; v_call: TRBV10-3
cdr3_aa: CASSSQGARREKLFF; v_call: TRBV6-5
cdr3_aa: CASSVTEDYGYTF; v_call: TRBV9
cdr3_aa: CASRTEGSPLHF; v_call: TRBV6-2/TRBV6-3
cdr3_aa: CASSHTGGGLDEQYF; v_call: TRBV3-1
cdr3_aa: CASSLDRAGTEAFF; v_call: TRBV5-1
cdr3_aa: CASSISTGGNTEAFF; v_call: TRBV19
cdr3_aa: CASSDPLGGFSYNEQFF; v_call: TRBV25-1
cdr3_aa: CASSECGGELFF; v_call: TRBV23-1
cdr3_aa: CASRDGENSPLHF; v_call: TRBV6-2/TRBV6-3
cdr3_aa: CASSLSDRNTEAFF; v_call: TRBV12-3/TRBV12-4
cdr3_aa: CASRPLASGELFF; v_call: TRBV11-2
cdr3_aa: CASSQLAGGPGELFF; v_call: TRBV4-3
cdr3_aa: CASSASGTPAVHYEQYF; v_call: TRBV10-1
cdr3_aa: CASSLELDLAQYF; v_call: TRBV5-1
cdr3_aa: CASREWGQGEGYTF; v_call: TRBV27